These 27 T cell receptor beta chains share one sample of origin, sequenced in a study of cytomegalovirus exposure and HLA in healthy donors. 13 Jbeta primers and 60 Vbeta primers were used for the PCR. Assay used: immunoSEQ multiplex PCR; TCRdb lists only in-frame clones, some missing. The sample contains fewer than 200,000 clones, 65% to 80% of which appear only once. The specimen sequenced was PBMCs. The receptors here all came from a man in his forties or fifties in good health and CMV-seronegative.

This clone was counted once. The chain joins TRBV28 to TRBJ2-1; D not certain. Per the germline V gene, CDR1 is MDHEN and CDR2 is SYDVKM. V shed 5 bases and J shed 9 bases, with 20 bases lying between them. The CDR3 is 15 residues long. CDR3 nucleotide sequence: TGTGCCAGCAGTGGAGTTAGATTGGGTTTGGGTGAGCAGTTCTTC. Translating it yields CASSGVRLGLGEQFF. Based on the CDR3 plus reference TRBV28 and TRBJ2-1, the full variable domain is DVKVTQSSRYLVKRTGEKVFLECVQDMDHENMFWYRQDPGLGLRLIYFSYDVKMKEKGDIPEGYSVSREKKERFSLILESASTNQTSMYLCASSGVRLGLGEQFFGPGTRLTVL.

In this sample, this clone turned up once. The chain links TRBV10-3 to TRBJ2-3, with a possible D match to TRBD2 (5 bases). The ends were cut back, 0 bases at V and 4 bases at J, with 14 bases in the middle. CDR3 size: 16 residues. CDR1 and CDR2 (germline): ENHRY, SYGVKD. The CDR3 loop reads CAISESAAVASDTQYF. The CDR3 coding sequence is TGTGCCATCAGTGAGTCGGCAGCGGTCGCCTCAGATACGCAGTATTTT.

This sequence joins TRBV14 and TRBJ2-1; 12 nucleotides agree with TRBD2. CDR1 is SGHDN and CDR2 is FVKESK in the germline V gene. The CDR3 extends over 15 amino acids. Unmatched junction bases numbered 4, after V lost 1 base and J lost 9 bases. The CDR3 is CASSQGLAGVGEQFF. The CDR3 nucleotides read TGTGCCAGCAGCCAAGGACTAGCGGGAGTTGGTGAGCAGTTCTTC.

The chain employs TRBV11-2 and TRBJ2-1; D may be TRBD2 (7 bases). Trimming removed 8 bases at V and 2 bases at J, with 22 bases between. Germline lookup yields CDR1 SGHAT and CDR2 FQNNGV. CDR3 length: 17 amino acids. The CDR3: CASRRGLRESPYNEQFF. Here the CDR3 DNA reads TGTGCCAGCCGGAGGGGGTTGCGGGAGTCCCCCTACAATGAGCAGTTCTTC.

The V and J genes are TRBV6-1 and TRBJ2-7, with D uncertain. This CDR3 spans 13 amino acids. Germline CDR1 is MNHNS and CDR2 is SASEGT. V was trimmed by 2 bases and J by 3 bases, leaving 8 bases between them. CDR3 nucleotide sequence: TGTGCCAGCAGTGAATTCTATATCTACGAGCAGTACTTC. Protein product: CASSEFYIYEQYF.

V and J are TRBV18 and TRBJ1-3, with 10 bases fitting TRBD1. Germline CDR1 KGHSH, CDR2 LQKENI. Trimming removed 6 bases from V and 3 bases from J; junction bases left unmatched: 11. The CDR3 runs 17 residues. The CDR3 spells CASSLPTGTGVGNTIYF. The CDR3 region has the DNA TGTGCCAGCTCTCTACCAACCGGGACAGGGGTTGGAAACACCATATATTTT.

The genes are TRBV6-6 and TRBJ2-7; 12 positions agree with TRBD2. CDR3 length: 15 residues. After removal of 5 bases from V and 4 bases from J, the junction contained 6 bases not matched to a gene. The germline gives CDR1 MNHNY, CDR2 SVGAGI (reference sequence). CDR3 region: CASSRGLAGSYEQYF. As DNA, the CDR3 is TGTGCCAGCAGTAGAGGACTAGCGGGATCGTACGAGCAGTACTTC.

The chain is built from TRBV2 and TRBJ2-7; D might be TRBD2 (6 bases). V was pared by 6 bases and J by 3 bases, with 21 bases between. The CDR3 is 16 residues long. Germline V gives CDR1 SNHLY, CDR2 FYNNEI. CDR3 sequence: CASRRLEEGEVYEQYF. The CDR3, as DNA: TGTGCCAGCAGGCGCCTCGAGGAGGGAGAAGTCTACGAGCAGTACTTC.

This clone was recorded once. V is TRBV5-6 and J is TRBJ1-5; 8 nucleotides match TRBD1. This CDR3 is built from 16 residues. Germline V CDR1 and CDR2: SGHDT, YYEEEE. V lost 6 bases and J lost 0; bases outside the gene matches: 8. CDR3 sequence reads: CASKAGGHYSNQPQHF. In DNA form, the CDR3 reads TGTGCCAGCAAGGCAGGGGGCCACTATAGCAATCAGCCCCAGCATTTT.

The V and J genes are TRBV7-2 and TRBJ1-5; tentatively, D is TRBD1 (6 bases). This CDR3 comprises 15 residues. Trimming took 1 base from V and 5 from J, leaving 12 bases between them. Germline CDR1 SGHTA, CDR2 FQGNSA. In DNA, the CDR3 is TGTGCCAGCAGCTTAGTGACAGGTCCGGATCAGCCCCAGCATTTT. It yields the protein CASSLVTGPDQPQHF.

The chain joins TRBV6-1 to TRBJ2-7; 10 positions match TRBD1. J lost 13 bases, V lost 1 base, and 7 bases had no gene match. The CDR3 contains 13 residues. Per germline, CDR1 MNHNS and CDR2 SASEGT. The DNA for the CDR3 is TGTGCCAGCAGTGAAGGCCCTCGGGACAGGGGTTACTTC. This encodes CASSEGPRDRGYF.

The chain recombines TRBV12-1 with TRBJ2-7; the table assigns TRBD1, which was not confirmed against the DNA. TRBV12-1 is a pseudogene segment. The CDR3 contains 13 residues. This CDR3 reads CASSSAGQDEQYF. DNA of the CDR3: TGTGCCAGCAGCTCCGCAGGTCAAGACGAGCAGTACTTC.

This clone was found a few times. The chain uses TRBV5-1 and TRBJ2-7; D is unresolved. The V end lost 0 bases, the J end lost 3 bases, and 7 bases lay between the germline ends. Germline-derived CDR1 and CDR2 are SGHRS and YFSETQ. CDR3 length: 13 residues. CDR3 protein: CASSLAGLYEQYF. The CDR3 bases are TGCGCCAGCAGCTTGGCGGGTCTCTACGAGCAGTACTTC.

The chain employs TRBV6-6 and TRBJ2-7, with a possible D match to TRBD1 (6 bases). Germline V gene lookup returns CDR1 MNHNY and CDR2 SVGAGI (reference sequence). V lost 6 bases to trimming and J lost 6 bases, with 12 bases between them. The CDR3 contains 12 residues. The CDR3 region is CASRIGQIEQYF. CDR3 sequence (DNA): TGTGCCAGCAGAATCGGACAGATCGAGCAGTACTTC.

This sequence joins TRBV5-1 and TRBJ2-5, with 7 bases fitting TRBD1. The CDR3 spans 13 residues. Germline CDR1 SGHRS, CDR2 YFSETQ. Losses at the gene ends were 3 bases for V and 5 bases for J; bases not matched to a gene: 4. DNA for the CDR3: TGCGCCAGCAGCTCCTTAGGGGGCGAGACCCAGTACTTC. It is translated as CASSSLGGETQYF.

Only one count was recorded for this clone. This chain uses TRBV28 with TRBJ2-3, with D perhaps TRBD2 (6 bases). CDR3 length: 16 residues. Trimming took 9 bases from V and 1 from J, leaving 20 bases between them. Germline assignment: CDR1 MDHEN and CDR2 SYDVKM. In nucleotides, the CDR3 is TGTGCCAGGAGGATGGAGAGTGGAGGGGGCACAGATACGCAGTATTTT. Its translation is CARRMESGGGTDTQYF.

This chain uses TRBV18 with TRBJ1-2, with D tentatively TRBD1 (5 bases). The CDR3 has 13 residues. Looked up from germline, CDR1 is KGHSH and CDR2 is LQKENI. With 4 bases removed from V and 7 bases from J, the gap between germline ends came to 13 bases. In DNA, the CDR3 is TGTGCCAGCTCACAGGGGAAAGTAGGTGGCTACACCTTC. Amino acid sequence: CASSQGKVGGYTF.

V is TRBV6-4 and J is TRBJ2-3; possible D gene TRBD1, 7 bases. CDR1 and CDR2 (germline): MRHNA, SNTAGT. The V and J ends lost 0 bases and 5 bases respectively, with 15 bases between them. The CDR3 runs to 16 residues. This CDR3 is CASSDSGRGAGDTQYF. CDR3 bases: TGTGCCAGCAGTGACTCGGGCAGGGGGGCTGGAGATACGCAGTATTTT.

This sequence joins TRBV19 and TRBJ1-1; 9 bases line up with TRBD1. Trimming removed 5 bases from V and 1 base from J; junction bases left unmatched: 14. CDR1 is LNHDA, CDR2 SQIVND, per germline (reference sequence). The CDR3 has 18 residues. CDR3 in amino acids: CASSFPGQGIRGNTEAFF. The CDR3 DNA reads TGTGCCAGTAGTTTTCCGGGACAGGGTATTCGAGGGAACACTGAAGCTTTCTTT.

The chain recombines TRBV30 with TRBJ1-2; 7 bases are a match to TRBD1. The V and J ends lost 0 bases and 7 bases, in that order; junction bases with no gene match: 5. Germline CDR1 is GTSNPN and CDR2 is SVGIG (reference sequence). The CDR3 runs to 13 residues. CDR3 region: CAWSVGGVLGYTF. The CDR3 DNA follows: TGTGCCTGGAGTGTAGGGGGCGTCCTTGGCTACACCTTC.

The genes are TRBV19 and TRBJ2-2; perhaps TRBD2 as D (5 bases). This CDR3 spans 16 amino acids. Trimming left V 3 bases short and J 6 bases short, with 17 bases between. Germline assignment: CDR1 LNHDA and CDR2 SQIVND (reference sequence). The CDR3 DNA reads as TGTGCCAGTAGTATCAAGCGGCAACTGGGAGCCGGGGAGCTGTTTTTT. Translated: CASSIKRQLGAGELFF.

The gene calls are TRBV4-2 and TRBJ2-5, with D perhaps matching TRBD1 (6 bases). From germline, CDR1 is LGHNA and CDR2 YNFKEQ. V lost 0 bases, J lost 4 bases, and 18 bases lay in between. The CDR3 is 17 residues long. CDR3 DNA: TGTGCCAGCAGCCAAGAACCTCAGGGGAACAGCGGAGAGACCCAGTACTTC. Protein sequence: CASSQEPQGNSGETQYF.

The chain joins TRBV6-1 to TRBJ1-2; D gene ambiguous. Trimming took off 2 bases at V and 0 bases at J, with 7 bases between the two ends. CDR1 is MNHNS and CDR2 is SASEGT in the germline V gene. This CDR3 has 14 residues. The DNA of the CDR3 is TGTGCCAGCAGTGAATTGAGATCTAACTATGGCTACACCTTC. Encoded protein: CASSELRSNYGYTF.

The V call is TRBV11-2, the J call TRBJ2-1, with 16 bases that match TRBD2. The CDR3 is 19 residues long. Trimming at V came to 4 bases and at J to 9 bases, leaving 15 bases not matched to a gene. Germline CDR1 and CDR2: SGHAT and FQNNGV. CDR3 residues: CASSWGLAGGFANTGEQFF. The CDR3 DNA is TGTGCCAGCAGCTGGGGACTAGCGGGAGGGTTCGCTAATACGGGTGAGCAGTTCTTC.

This sequence joins TRBV5-1 and TRBJ2-4; D gene ambiguous. Trimming removed 0 bases at V and 10 bases at J, with 11 bases between. Germline V lookup: CDR1 SGHRS, CDR2 YFSETQ. This CDR3 has 13 residues. This CDR3 is CASSLEPRRIQYF. CDR3 in DNA: TGCGCCAGCAGCTTGGAACCCCGCCGGATTCAGTACTTC. The full variable domain, completed using reference TRBV5-1 and TRBJ2-4, is KAGVTQTPRYLIKTRGQQVTLSCSPISGHRSVSWYQQTPGQGLQFLFEYFSETQRNKGNFPGRFSGRQFSNSRSEMNVSTLELGDSALYLCASSLEPRRIQYFGAGTRLSVL.

The rearrangement links TRBV19 to TRBJ2-4; 7 bases fit TRBD2. Germline V gene data show CDR1 as LNHDA and CDR2 as SQIVND (reference sequence). V shed 3 bases, J shed 12 bases, and the junction held 11 bases outside the gene matches. This CDR3 comprises 14 residues. The CDR3 DNA sequence: TGTGCCAGTAGTATGTCGGGAGGTCAGTATGCTCAGTACTTC. This sequence encodes CASSMSGGQYAQYF.

The chain has TRBV28 and TRBJ2-1; D may be TRBD2 (6 bases). Per germline, CDR1 MDHEN and CDR2 SYDVKM. This CDR3 has 14 residues. Trimming shortened V by 6 bases and J by 3 bases, and 12 bases separated the two germline ends. CDR3 amino acids: CASRREFGYNEQFF. The DNA for the CDR3 is TGTGCCAGCAGACGGGAGTTCGGCTACAATGAGCAGTTCTTC.